The rows below give T cell receptor beta chains drawn from one sample of a study of shared clonotypes between healthy human individuals. Method: immunoSEQ multiplex PCR; TCRdb's copy keeps in-frame clones and lacks some. Of about 2 million clones in the sample, 85% to 95% were seen once. Material: naive CD8+ T cells sorted from blood. These receptors originate from a man aged 18-30 years in good health. The CDR3 runs from the conserved cysteine through the conserved F or W. D genes are given only for firm matches. Only some rows state a clone size, as once, few, many or a class for expanded clones.

>TRBV27|TRBJ2-1|NA|NA
CASIRIGPGYNEQFF
TGTGCCAGCATCCGAATCGGGCCAGGGTACAATGAGCAGTTCTTC
>TRBV13|TRBJ2-7|NA|NA
CASSLEASSYEQYF
TGTGCCAGCAGCTTAGAAGCTAGCAGCTACGAGCAGTACTTC
>TRBV5-4|TRBJ2-5|NA|TRBD2
CASRASGGQETQYF
TGTGCCAGCAGGGCTAGCGGGGGCCAAGAGACCCAGTACTTC
>TRBV5-1|TRBJ2-7|few|TRBD2
CASSLESSGKIYEQYF
TGCGCCAGCAGCTTGGAGTCTAGCGGCAAGATCTACGAGCAGTACTTC
>TRBV18|TRBJ2-7|NA|TRBD2
CASSLPSGGLPNEQYF
TGTGCCAGCTCACTTCCTAGCGGGGGCCTACCTAACGAGCAGTACTTC
>TRBV13|TRBJ2-7|once|TRBD1
CASSQNRGMWHEQYF
TGTGCCAGCAGCCAAAACAGGGGGATGTGGCACGAGCAGTACTTC
>TRBV27|TRBJ2-7|NA|TRBD1
CASSLSDRAWDEQYF
TGTGCCAGCAGTTTATCAGACAGGGCTTGGGACGAGCAGTACTTC
>TRBV29-1|TRBJ2-2|NA|NA
CSVEDQDRDTGELFF
TGCAGCGTTGAAGATCAGGACAGAGACACCGGGGAGCTGTTTTTT
>TRBV30|TRBJ2-7|once|TRBD2
CAWSLAGGSNEQYF
TGTGCCTGGAGTCTAGCGGGAGGCTCCAACGAGCAGTACTTC
>TRBV27|TRBJ2-1|NA|NA
CASSLPTDFVRPQFF
TGTGCCAGCAGTTTACCGACGGATTTCGTCCGTCCCCAGTTCTTC
>TRBV15|TRBJ1-2|NA|TRBD1
CATSRDRSAGGYGYTF
TGTGCCACCAGCAGAGATAGGTCGGCAGGGGGATATGGCTACACCTTC
>TRBV6-1|TRBJ1-5|NA|NA
CASKGPLGDNQPQHF
TGTGCCAGCAAGGGGCCCTTGGGGGACAATCAGCCCCAGCATTTT
>TRBV6-1|TRBJ2-5|NA|NA
CASSERGRETQYF
TGTGCCAGCAGTGAACGGGGGCGAGAGACCCAGTACTTC
>TRBV4-1|TRBJ1-2|NA|NA
CASSQDDVTDRGVRYGYTF
TGCGCCAGCAGCCAAGACGATGTGACGGACCGTGGGGTAAGGTATGGCTACACCTTC
>TRBV11-2|TRBJ2-1|NA|TRBD1
CASSLDREPSYNEQFF
TGTGCCAGCAGCTTGGACAGGGAACCATCCTACAATGAGCAGTTCTTC
>TRBV13|TRBJ1-1|once|NA
CASSLVRNEVMNTEAFF
TGTGCCAGCAGCTTAGTAAGAAACGAGGTTATGAACACTGAAGCTTTCTTT
>TRBV6-6|TRBJ2-7|NA|TRBD2
CASSYTAGAHEQYF
TGTGCCAGCAGTTATACCGCGGGAGCCCACGAGCAGTACTTC
>TRBV7-6|TRBJ1-4|NA|NA
CASSLGVPEAGEKLFF
TGTGCCAGCAGCTTAGGCGTACCGGAAGCGGGTGAAAAACTGTTTTTT
>TRBV6-5|TRBJ1-2|NA|NA
CASSDGLYGYTF
TGTGCCAGCAGCGACGGACTCTATGGCTACACCTTC
>TRBV4-2|TRBJ2-5|NA|TRBD2
CASSQDDGAPGGLQETQYF
TGTGCCAGCAGCCAAGATGACGGGGCTCCGGGGGGGCTCCAAGAGACCCAGTACTTC
>TRBV5-1|TRBJ2-1|NA|NA
CASSLVGGPYNEQFF
TGCGCCAGCAGCTTGGTCGGGGGGCCATACAATGAGCAGTTCTTC
>TRBV6-4|TRBJ1-5|NA|NA
CASSDTHQPQHF
TGTGCCAGCAGTGACACGCATCAGCCCCAGCATTTT
>TRBV10-2|TRBJ1-2|NA|TRBD1
CASSESRTGGDYGYTF
TGCGCCAGCAGTGAGTCCCGGACAGGGGGCGACTATGGCTACACCTTC
>TRBV9|TRBJ2-7|NA|NA
CASSGQFDYEQYF
TGTGCCAGCAGCGGTCAATTTGACTACGAGCAGTACTTC
>TRBV2|TRBJ2-3|NA|NA
CASLKGGADHTQYF
TGTGCCAGCCTAAAGGGGGGGGCTGATCATACGCAGTATTTT
>TRBV6-5|TRBJ2-2|NA|NA
CASSSSMGQNTGELFF
TGTGCCAGCAGTTCCTCAATGGGACAGAACACCGGGGAGCTGTTTTTT
>TRBV5-6|TRBJ2-2|NA|TRBD2
CASSSVLAGSTGELFF
TGTGCCAGCAGCTCGGTCCTAGCGGGAAGCACCGGGGAGCTGTTTTTT
>TRBV7-8|TRBJ1-1|NA|TRBD1
CASTPGQGAKNTEAFF
TGTGCCAGCACCCCGGGACAGGGGGCGAAGAACACTGAAGCTTTCTTT
>TRBV7-9|TRBJ1-2|NA|TRBD1
CASSYGTGGSSFYGYTF
TGTGCCAGCAGCTACGGGACAGGGGGTTCGAGTTTCTATGGCTACACCTTC
>TRBV19|TRBJ1-5|NA|NA
CASSIEPWGVSNQPQHF
TGTGCCAGTAGTATAGAACCCTGGGGGGTTAGCAATCAGCCCCAGCATTTT
>TRBV23-1|TRBJ1-2|NA|NA
CANPGRSHGYTF
TGCGCCAACCCGGGTCGGTCCCATGGCTACACCTTC
>TRBV9|TRBJ1-5|NA|NA
CASSVEGGSPQHF
TGTGCCAGCAGCGTAGAGGGAGGTAGTCCCCAGCATTTT
>TRBV10-3|TRBJ1-5|NA|NA
CAISESAGARQPQHF
TGTGCCATCAGTGAGTCAGCAGGGGCAAGGCAGCCCCAGCATTTT
>TRBV9|TRBJ2-3|NA|TRBD2
CASSHSSAGGPRNTDTQYF
TGTGCCAGCAGCCACTCCTCCGCGGGAGGACCGCGGAACACAGATACGCAGTATTTT
>TRBV9|TRBJ2-3|NA|NA
CASSVERFGQRPTDTQYF
TGTGCCAGCAGCGTAGAGAGGTTCGGACAGAGACCCACAGATACGCAGTATTTT
>TRBV7-6|TRBJ1-4|NA|NA
CASSSEMSGVKLFF
TGTGCCAGCAGTTCCGAGATGTCTGGCGTAAAACTGTTTTTT
>TRBV5-4|TRBJ1-1|NA|TRBD1
CASSNPTGVGVAEAFF
TGTGCCAGCAGCAACCCAACAGGGGTTGGAGTCGCTGAAGCTTTCTTT
>TRBV19|TRBJ2-7|NA|NA
CASSPPDSYEQYF
TGTGCCAGTAGTCCCCCGGACTCCTACGAGCAGTACTTC
>TRBV2|TRBJ2-5|NA|NA
CASREPGLGLLTQYF
TGTGCCAGCAGGGAGCCGGGACTTGGGTTATTGACCCAGTACTTC
>TRBV9|TRBJ1-2|NA|NA
CASTNGANYGYTF
TGTGCCAGCACTAACGGGGCTAACTATGGCTACACCTTC
>TRBV18|TRBJ2-3|once|NA
CASSRSGDTQYF
TGTGCCAGCTCTCGTAGTGGTGATACGCAGTATTTT
>TRBV25-1|TRBJ2-1|NA|NA
CASSESTSEQFF
TGTGCCAGCAGTGAATCCACTAGCGAGCAGTTCTTC
>TRBV9|TRBJ1-4|NA|TRBD1
CASSVEGTGVGEKLFF
TGTGCCAGCAGCGTAGAGGGAACAGGGGTGGGTGAAAAACTGTTTTTT
>TRBV5-1|TRBJ2-7|NA|TRBD1
CATLAWPPLPGGQDGEQYF
TGCGCCACCTTAGCTTGGCCCCCACTGCCAGGGGGCCAGGATGGCGAGCAGTACTTC
>TRBV6-5|TRBJ2-1|NA|TRBD1
CASSLGGDRAPDEQFF
TGTGCCAGCAGTTTAGGGGGGGACAGGGCGCCTGACGAGCAGTTCTTC
>TRBV19|TRBJ2-3|NA|TRBD2
CASSILAGGPDTQYF
TGTGCCAGTAGTATACTAGCGGGGGGGCCGGATACGCAGTATTTT
>TRBV27|TRBJ2-1|NA|NA
CASSLLMVNSYNEQFF
TGTGCCAGCAGTTTACTGATGGTAAACTCCTACAATGAGCAGTTCTTC
>TRBV13|TRBJ2-7|NA|NA
CASSLDEGVPYEQYF
TGTGCCAGCAGCTTAGATGAGGGAGTCCCCTACGAGCAGTACTTC
>TRBV25-1|TRBJ1-6|NA|NA
CASSDQGNSPLHF
TGTGCCAGCAGTGACCAGGGTAATTCACCCCTCCACTTT
>TRBV6-1|TRBJ2-2|NA|NA
CASRHGTGELFF
TGTGCCAGCCGTCACGGGACCGGGGAGCTGTTTTTT
>TRBV5-6|TRBJ2-7|NA|NA
CASSLEGHHSYEQYF
TGTGCCAGCAGCTTGGAGGGACACCACTCCTACGAGCAGTACTTC
>TRBV28|TRBJ1-2|once|NA
CASTTGGYYGYTF
TGTGCCAGCACCACCGGGGGGTACTATGGCTACACCTTC
>TRBV29-1|TRBJ1-2|NA|NA
CSVEEGEGDYGYTF
TGCAGCGTTGAAGAGGGGGAAGGGGACTATGGCTACACCTTC
>TRBV5-6|TRBJ2-2|NA|NA
CASSLVVLEGVTGELFF
TGTGCCAGCAGCTTGGTTGTGCTTGAAGGGGTTACCGGGGAGCTGTTTTTT
>TRBV10-1|TRBJ2-1|NA|TRBD2
CASSESGTSVIVEQFF
TGCGCCAGCAGTGAGTCGGGAACTAGCGTAATCGTTGAGCAGTTCTTC
>TRBV4-1|TRBJ2-7|NA|TRBD2
CASSPGLAGGPTPEQYF
TGCGCCAGCAGCCCGGGACTAGCGGGAGGGCCCACTCCTGAGCAGTACTTC
>TRBV7-9|TRBJ1-4|NA|NA
CASSLVQPNEKLFF
TGTGCCAGCAGCTTAGTACAACCAAATGAAAAACTGTTTTTT
>TRBV10-3|TRBJ1-5|NA|NA
CAIIRKNSNQPQHF
TGTGCCATTATCCGAAAAAATAGCAATCAGCCCCAGCATTTT
>TRBV7-9|TRBJ1-5|NA|TRBD1
CASSLVQGAGNQPQHF
TGTGCCAGCAGCTTAGTCCAGGGGGCAGGCAATCAGCCCCAGCATTTT
>TRBV10-3|TRBJ2-5|NA|NA
CAISEQGIQETQYF
TGTGCCATCAGTGAACAGGGTATCCAAGAGACCCAGTACTTC